One and the same sample provided the 26 T cell receptor beta chains below, sequenced in a study of blood T cell repertoires in COVID-19. This table comes from immunoSEQ multiplex PCR, and its TCRdb copy is limited to in-frame clones, with some not included. The table lists approximately 31,000 clones, approximately 91% of them singletons. The sequencing input was peripheral blood. The receptors come from a human donor with active COVID-19. The donor label of this sample is uncertain.

The V gene is TRBV27, the J gene TRBJ2-1; no clear D. CDR1 is MNHEY and CDR2 is SMNVEV in the germline V gene (reference sequence). Deletions cut 4 bases from V and 9 bases from J, with 16 bases between. The CDR3 extends over 14 amino acids. This CDR3 reads CASSWVGGGSEQFF. The CDR3 DNA reads as TGTGCCAGCAGTTGGGTTGGCGGCGGCAGTGAGCAGTTCTTC.

The chain carries TRBV18 and TRBJ1-5, with D possibly TRBD1 on 5 matching bases. This CDR3 is 17 amino acids long. Trimming took 7 bases from V and 0 from J, leaving 19 bases between them. Germline loops: CDR1 KGHSH, CDR2 LQKENI. The CDR3 sequence is CASYLWGGPYSNQPQHF. In nucleotides, the CDR3 is TGTGCCAGCTATCTTTGGGGCGGCCCATATAGCAATCAGCCCCAGCATTTT.

V is TRBV6-5 and J is TRBJ1-1, with D possibly being TRBD1 (5 bases). Germline-derived CDR1 and CDR2 are MNHEY and SVGAGI. The CDR3 spans 13 residues. V was pared by 7 bases and J by 11 bases, with 20 bases between. The CDR3 here is CASKIDSIRGAFF. For the CDR3, the DNA is TGTGCCAGCAAGATAGACAGTATCCGTGGGGCTTTCTTT.

J is TRBJ1-1 and V is TRBV10-3; 7 positions match TRBD1. The germline CDR1 and CDR2 sequences are ENHRY and SYGVKD. V lost 5 bases, J lost 4 bases, and 4 bases stayed unmatched. This CDR3 is built from 13 residues. CDR3 DNA sequence: TGTGCCATCAGTACAGGGGAGGTCACTGAAGCTTTCTTT. The encoded protein is CAISTGEVTEAFF.

V usage is TRBV5-1 and J usage is TRBJ2-6; D remains ambiguous. V shed 7 bases and J shed 2 bases, with 10 bases lying between them. The CDR3 totals 14 residues. Germline values: CDR1 SGHRS, CDR2 YFSETQ. The CDR3 nucleotides read TGCGCCAGCGCGGTCCTGACTGGGGCCAACGTCCTGACTTTC. Residues: CASAVLTGANVLTF.

This clone was counted a single time. The chain carries TRBV6-5 and TRBJ2-3; TRBD1 matches at 11 bases. Germline V gene lookup returns CDR1 MNHEY and CDR2 SVGAGI. There are 15 residues in the CDR3. With V trimmed by 5 bases and J by 2 bases, 3 bases remained unmatched. CDR3 sequence: CASSPGQGVTDTQYF. The DNA for the CDR3 is TGTGCCAGCAGTCCGGGACAGGGGGTCACAGATACGCAGTATTTT.

The chain couples TRBV19 to TRBJ1-5; D is undetermined. Trimming shortened V by 9 bases and J by 7 bases, and 22 bases separated the two germline ends. Germline V CDR1 and CDR2: LNHDA, SQIVND (reference sequence). The CDR3 runs to 15 residues. This CDR3 is CASRIDPSSRQPQHF. CDR3 nucleotides: TGTGCCAGCAGGATTGACCCGAGTTCTCGACAGCCCCAGCATTTT. Complete variable domain (other parts from reference TRBV19 and TRBJ1-5): DGGITQSPKYLFRKEGQNVTLSCEQNLNHDAMYWYRQDPGQGLRLIYYSQIVNDFQKGDIAEGYSVSREKKESFPLTVTSAQKNPTAFYLCASRIDPSSRQPQHFGDGTRLSIL.

This chain uses TRBV7-7 with TRBJ2-1; TRBD2 matches at 11 bases. The CDR3 is 14 residues long. The germline gives CDR1 SSHAT, CDR2 FNYEAQ (reference sequence). As DNA, the CDR3 is TGTGCTTCCTCACGACTAGCGGGGTACAATGAGCAGTTCTTC. Protein: CASSRLAGYNEQFF. Complete variable domain (other parts from reference TRBV7-7 and TRBJ2-1): GAGVSQSPRYKVTKRGQDVTLRCDPISSHATLYWYQQALGQGPEFLTYFNYEAQPDKSGLPSDRFSAERPEGSISTLTIQRTEQRDSAMYRCASSRLAGYNEQFFGPGTRLTVL.

In its sample, this clone was seen once. J is TRBJ2-5 and V is TRBV3-1 (or the pseudogene TRBV3-2), with D perhaps matching TRBD2 (5 bases). The CDR3 is 13 residues long. V was clipped by 4 bases and J by 5 bases, with 11 bases between them. Germline CDR1 LGHDT, CDR2 YNNKEL (reference sequence). DNA for the CDR3: TGTGCCAGCAGCCTTCAAGCGGCCGAGACCCAGTACTTC. It encodes CASSLQAAETQYF.

This clone was seen only once. The chain carries TRBV13 and TRBJ1-2; D is undetermined. Looked up from germline, CDR1 is PRHDT and CDR2 is FYEKMQ (reference sequence). The CDR3 sequence is 15 residues long. Trimming took off 0 bases at V and 2 bases at J, with 10 bases between the two ends. The CDR3 loop reads CASSLGASGNYGYTF. The CDR3 region has the DNA TGTGCCAGCAGCTTAGGGGCCAGCGGCAACTATGGCTACACCTTC.

The chain uses TRBV19 and TRBJ2-7; 12 bases line up with TRBD1. Germline V lookup: CDR1 LNHDA, CDR2 SQIVND (reference sequence). CDR3 length equals 15 residues. V was clipped by 5 bases and J by 3 bases; unmatched bases: 5. The CDR3 protein is CASSWDRGLRYEQYF. CDR3 DNA sequence: TGTGCCAGTAGTTGGGACAGGGGGCTTCGCTACGAGCAGTACTTC.

V gene TRBV7-6 combines with J gene TRBJ2-1, with D possibly being TRBD2 (6 bases). Germline assignment: CDR1 SGHVS and CDR2 FNYEAQ. The ends were cut back, 4 bases at V and 9 bases at J, with 10 bases in the middle. The CDR3 spans 12 residues. CDR3 nucleotides: TGTGCCAGCAGCTCTGGGAGGCCTGAGCAGTTCTTC. The encoded protein is CASSSGRPEQFF.

This clone was counted once. V gene TRBV2 combines with J gene TRBJ1-5; TRBD1 matches at 12 bases. The CDR3 is 18 residues long. The germline V gene encodes CDR1 SNHLY and CDR2 FYNNEI. After removal of 4 bases from V and 0 bases from J, the junction contained 7 bases not matched to a gene. CDR3 sequence (DNA): TGTGCCAGCAGTGGGGGGACAGGGGGCGTAGATAGCAATCAGCCCCAGCATTTT. Translated: CASSGGTGGVDSNQPQHF. The entire variable domain, with the rest obtained from reference TRBV2 and TRBJ1-5, is as follows: EPEVTQTPSHQVTQMGQEVILRCVPISNHLYFYWYRQILGQKVEFLVSFYNNEISEKSEIFDDQFSVERPDGSNFTLKIRSTKLEDSAMYFCASSGGTGGVDSNQPQHFGDGTRLSIL.

This clone has just a few counts. The chain couples TRBV19 to TRBJ1-5; D call uncertain. Trimming shortened V by 3 bases and J by 2 bases, and 11 bases separated the two germline ends. This CDR3 contains 15 residues. CDR1 and CDR2 (germline): LNHDA, SQIVND (reference sequence). The CDR3 region has the DNA TGTGCCAGTAGTATGAGAAGCTTGGGCAATCAGCCCCAGCATTTT. Translated: CASSMRSLGNQPQHF.

This chain uses TRBV6-6 with TRBJ2-1, with 7 bases fitting TRBD1. The germline V gene encodes CDR1 MNHNY and CDR2 SVGAGI (reference sequence). With 6 bases clipped from V and 2 bases from J, the junction kept 7 bases outside the gene matches. The CDR3 runs 15 residues. For the CDR3, the DNA is TGTGCCAGCAGACAAGACGGGACAGCCTACAATGAGCAGTTCTTC. This translates into CASRQDGTAYNEQFF.

The chain couples TRBV6-6 to TRBJ2-3, with D tentatively TRBD2 (5 bases). CDR1 and CDR2 (germline): MNHNY, SVGAGI (reference sequence). V lost 6 bases to trimming and J lost 3 bases, with 13 bases between them. The CDR3 spans 14 residues. The DNA of the CDR3 is TGTGCCAGCAGGCCCGAAAGGGAGACAGATACGCAGTATTTT. Translating gives CASRPERETDTQYF.

The chain links TRBV24-1 to TRBJ2-2, with 7 positions matching TRBD1. The CDR3 runs 16 residues. Germline CDR1 KGHDR, CDR2 SFDVKD. Losses at the gene ends were 3 bases for V and 7 bases for J; bases not matched to a gene: 10. Here the CDR3 reads CATSDRLRGKHGELFF. The CDR3 DNA reads TGTGCCACCAGTGATCGCCTCAGGGGGAAGCACGGGGAGCTGTTTTTT.

V gene TRBV6-4 combines with J gene TRBJ2-2; 9 bases align to TRBD1. The V gene's germline CDR1 is MRHNA and CDR2 SNTAGT. The CDR3 length is 14 residues. Trimming took 4 bases from V and 3 from J; bases not matched to a gene: 0. The CDR3 nucleotides are TGTGCCAGCAGTGGACAGGGGGACACCGGGGAGCTGTTTTTT. Amino acid sequence: CASSGQGDTGELFF.

J is TRBJ2-7 and V is TRBV12-3 or TRBV12-4; D remains unclear. This CDR3 is 11 amino acids long. Trimming removed 5 bases from V and 7 bases from J, with 9 bases in between. CDR3 loop: CASSPRTEQYF. Written as DNA, the CDR3 is TGTGCCAGCAGTCCCCGTACTGAGCAGTACTTC.

This sequence joins TRBV7-2 and TRBJ2-5, with 8 bases fitting TRBD1. V trimming: 5 bases; J trimming: 9 bases; junction bases outside the gene matches: 11. The germline gives CDR1 SGHTA, CDR2 FQGNSA. The CDR3 is made up of 14 amino acids. The CDR3 DNA reads TGTGCCAGCAGCCCCCAACCAGGGGGCGCGGCCCAGTACTTC. This encodes CASSPQPGGAAQYF.

This chain uses TRBV5-6 with TRBJ1-4; TRBD1 might be the D (5 bases). This CDR3 comprises 16 residues. The germline V gene has CDR1 SGHDT and CDR2 YYEEEE. The germline V and J ends were trimmed by 2 bases and 3 bases, with 14 bases remaining between them. The CDR3 loop reads CASSFSSGTPNEKLFF. Written as DNA, the CDR3 is TGTGCCAGCAGCTTTTCCTCCGGGACTCCTAATGAAAAACTGTTTTTT.

This chain uses TRBV3-1 (or the pseudogene TRBV3-2) with TRBJ2-1, with 9 bases identical to TRBD2. Germline trimming cut 4 bases from V and 5 bases from J; bases unmatched to any gene: 9. CDR3 size: 16 residues. The germline CDR1 and CDR2 sequences are LGHDT and YNNKEL (reference sequence). CDR3 DNA: TGTGCCAGCAGCCTCTTGGCGGGGGGGCTCGACAATGAGCAGTTCTTC. It is translated as CASSLLAGGLDNEQFF.

The chain links TRBV7-6 to TRBJ2-3, with 10 bases that match TRBD2. CDR3 size: 15 residues. CDR1 and CDR2 from the germline V gene are SGHVS and FNYEAQ. J was trimmed by 2 bases and V by 3 bases; bases with no gene match: 2. The CDR3 protein is CASSLGLAITDTQYF. For the CDR3, the DNA is TGTGCCAGCAGCTTGGGACTAGCGATCACAGATACGCAGTATTTT.

This clone has a single count. This sequence joins TRBV6-5 and TRBJ1-2, with TRBD1 matching 10 bases. CDR1 MNHEY and CDR2 SVGAGI come from the germline V gene. This CDR3 region has 15 residues. Unmatched junction bases numbered 6, after V lost 0 bases and J lost 8 bases. CDR3 coding DNA: TGTGCCAGCAGTTACTCTACGACAGGGGGCGACGGCTACACCTTC. Its translation: CASSYSTTGGDGYTF.

Turning to this clone: The sample carries other DNA sequences with the same CDR3. The chain employs TRBV28 and TRBJ2-3; 7 positions match TRBD2. Germline V gives CDR1 MDHEN, CDR2 SYDVKM. This CDR3 comprises 14 residues. V was pared by 3 bases and J by 3 bases, with 3 bases of the junction left unmatched. The CDR3 DNA sequence: TGTGCCAGCAGTTTTATTAGCGGGACAGATACGCAGTATTTT. This gives the protein CASSFISGTDTQYF.

V is TRBV6-5 and J is TRBJ1-5; D is undetermined. The CDR3 extends over 14 amino acids. The V and J ends lost 7 bases and 1 base respectively, with 11 bases between them. Germline V gene sequence: CDR1 MNHEY, CDR2 SVGAGI. CDR3 protein: CASTRDGSNQPQHF. CDR3 coding DNA: TGTGCCAGCACCCGAGACGGGAGCAATCAGCCCCAGCATTTT.